Following are 26 T cell receptor beta chains from one sample sequenced in a study of blood T cell dynamics during melanoma immunotherapy (dated by TCRdb to the early 2020s). Libraries came from the immunoSEQ multiplex PCR assay. This immuneACCESS table, as held by TCRdb, lists in-frame sequences with V and J called but not all clones. Of the missing ones, under half trace to an unresolved V gene in checked studies; the others have no known cause. This sample lists some 20,000 clones; about 85% were detected once. Together, the top ten hold around 7% of the sample. The time point label on this specimen signifies: week 3, after first cycle of checkpoint inhibitor. The sample consisted of blood, taken from a patient treated with checkpoint blockade. Source of these receptors: a human donor with melanoma.

The chain couples TRBV6-4 to TRBJ2-1; 11 bases agree with TRBD2. CDR1 and CDR2 (germline): MRHNA, SNTAGT. Losses at the gene ends were 5 bases for V and 4 bases for J; bases not matched to a gene: 7. The CDR3 sequence is 16 residues long. The CDR3 bases are TGTGCCAGCAGTCCTACGGGGACTAGCGGTTACAATGAGCAGTTCTTC. As protein: CASSPTGTSGYNEQFF.

This clone was detected once. This chain connects TRBV5-3 to TRBJ2-3; 14 bases match TRBD2. TRBV5-3 is treated as an ORF (open reading frame) with a function not yet certain. V lost 4 bases to trimming and J lost 0 bases; unmatched junction nucleotides: 13. The CDR3 is made up of 20 amino acids. The CDR3 DNA follows: TGTGCCAGAAGCCCGGATGTGACTAGCGGGAGGGCGACTAGCACAGATACGCAGTATTTT. As protein: CARSPDVTSGRATSTDTQYF.

The V call is TRBV7-2, the J call TRBJ2-7; no definite D call. V was trimmed by 1 base and J by 4 bases, leaving 11 bases between them. CDR3 length: 14 residues. Germline values: CDR1 SGHTA, CDR2 FQGNSA. This CDR3 is CASSLGRTWYEQYF. CDR3 in DNA: TGTGCCAGCAGCTTAGGTCGTACGTGGTACGAGCAGTACTTC.

The V call is TRBV7-9, the J call TRBJ1-1; 7 bases line up with TRBD1. With 1 base clipped from V and 7 bases from J, the junction kept 6 bases outside the gene matches. Per germline, CDR1 SEHNR and CDR2 FQNEAQ (reference sequence). This CDR3 contains 14 residues. The CDR3 sequence: CASSLGPGGIEAFF. CDR3 bases: TGTGCCAGCAGCTTAGGGCCAGGGGGGATTGAAGCTTTCTTT.

This rearrangement joins TRBV11-2 to TRBJ2-3; no clear D gene. The germline gives CDR1 SGHAT, CDR2 FQNNGV. There are 10 residues in the CDR3. The V end was cut by 0 bases, the J end by 8 bases, with 0 bases between. CDR3 sequence (DNA): TGTGCCAGCAGCTTAGATACGCAGTATTTT. Amino acids: CASSLDTQYF. Full variable domain (outside the CDR3, taken from reference TRBV11-2 and TRBJ2-3): EAGVAQSPRYKIIEKRQSVAFWCNPISGHATLYWYQQILGQGPKLLIQFQNNGVVDDSQLPKDRFSAERLKGVDSTLKIQPAKLEDSAVYLCASSLDTQYFGPGTRLTVL.

The chain carries TRBV19 and TRBJ2-2; 10 nucleotides match TRBD1. The V segment lost 3 bases and the J segment 7 bases; nucleotides outside the gene matches: 11. The germline V gene has CDR1 LNHDA and CDR2 SQIVND (reference sequence). The CDR3 is 17 residues long. CDR3 amino acids: CASSIIETGGFFGELFF. As DNA, the CDR3 is TGTGCCAGTAGTATTATCGAGACAGGGGGCTTCTTCGGGGAGCTGTTTTTT.

V usage is TRBV28 and J usage is TRBJ1-1; the D gene is possibly TRBD1 (5 bases). Germline-derived CDR1 and CDR2 are MDHEN and SYDVKM. Trimming cost V 4 bases and J 1 base, with 13 bases left between them. This CDR3 has 15 residues. The CDR3 loop reads CASSSSGLWNTEAFF. Written as DNA, the CDR3 is TGTGCCAGCAGTTCCTCGGGGCTGTGGAACACTGAAGCTTTCTTT.

This chain joins TRBV18 and TRBJ2-5, with 7 positions matching TRBD1. Trimming took 4 bases from V and 4 from J; bases not matched to a gene: 3. CDR3 length: 13 residues. The germline CDR1 and CDR2 sequences are KGHSH and LQKENI. The CDR3 nucleotides are TGTGCCAGCTCACGAGACAGGGCAGAGACCCAGTACTTC. Its protein is CASSRDRAETQYF.

The chain joins TRBV14 to TRBJ2-1; weak D call: TRBD2 (6 bases). CDR3 length: 12 amino acids. The V end was cut by 1 base, the J end by 8 bases, with 6 bases between. CDR1 and CDR2 (germline): SGHDN, FVKESK. The CDR3 loop reads CASSQGGDEQFF. The CDR3 DNA reads TGTGCCAGCAGCCAAGGGGGGGATGAGCAGTTCTTC.

This clone was observed a single time. J is TRBJ2-1 and V is TRBV27; D not resolved. Germline V gene lookup returns CDR1 MNHEY and CDR2 SMNVEV (reference sequence). The V gene lost 3 bases and the J gene lost 8 bases, with 14 bases spanning the gap. The CDR3 loop spans 14 amino acids. For the CDR3, the DNA is TGTGCCAGCAGTTTTTCGCGGTCTGGGGATGAGCAGTTCTTC. This codes for CASSFSRSGDEQFF.

The rearrangement links TRBV28 to TRBJ2-5; 9 bases match TRBD1. The DNA matches TRBJ2-7 better at its end, which makes the J call doubtful. This CDR3 has 15 amino acids. Germline CDR1 reads MDHEN; CDR2 reads SYDVKM. In nucleotides, the CDR3 is TGTGCCAGCAGTTACTCCGGGACAGGGAGATTCGAGCAGTACTTC. Encoded protein: CASSYSGTGRFEQYF.

In this sample, this clone turned up a few times. The chain employs TRBV7-9 and TRBJ2-2; D call uncertain. CDR3 length equals 13 residues. Trimming took off 6 bases at V and 4 bases at J, with 9 bases between the two ends. CDR1 SEHNR and CDR2 FQNEAQ come from the germline V gene (reference sequence). CDR3 nucleotides: TGTGCCAGCAGTCGGACGTTCACCGGGGAGCTGTTTTTT. Its protein is CASSRTFTGELFF.

The CDR3 loop reads CSANRGETQYF. For the CDR3, the DNA is TGCAGTGCTAACCGGGGCGAGACCCAGTACTTC. V gene TRBV20-1 combines with J gene TRBJ2-5; the D gene could be TRBD1 or TRBD2 (5 bases each). This CDR3 is 11 amino acids long. Trimming left V 4 bases short and J 5 bases short, with 8 bases between. Per the germline V gene, CDR1 is DFQATT and CDR2 is SNEGSKA (reference sequence).

CDR3 nucleotide sequence: TGTGCCAGTAGTATATGGGCAGGGGGCTCTGGGGCCAACGTCCTGACTTTC. This gives the protein CASSIWAGGSGANVLTF. J is TRBJ2-6 and V is TRBV19; the match to TRBD1 covers 7 bases. The junction had 4 bases not matched to a gene; V was cut back by 2 bases and J by 0 bases. Germline V gives CDR1 LNHDA, CDR2 SQIVND (reference sequence). There are 17 residues in the CDR3.

This chain uses TRBV7-2 with TRBJ1-4, with D possibly TRBD1 on 5 matching bases. The CDR3 is 16 amino acids. V was pared by 5 bases and J by 0 bases, with 13 bases between. Germline-derived CDR1 and CDR2 are SGHTA and FQGNSA. CDR3 protein: CASSPDRTTTNEKLFF. CDR3 DNA sequence: TGTGCCAGCAGCCCAGACAGAACCACAACTAATGAAAAACTGTTTTTT.

The V and J genes are TRBV10-1 and TRBJ1-4; D perhaps matches TRBD1 (5 bases). Germline CDR1 and CDR2: WNHNN and SYGVQD (reference sequence). CDR3 length: 16 amino acids. Trimming left V 4 bases short and J 4 bases short, with 16 bases between. CDR3 region: CASSAGGAFGNEKLFF. The CDR3, as DNA: TGCGCCAGCAGTGCGGGTGGGGCGTTTGGTAATGAAAAACTGTTTTTT.

This rearrangement joins TRBV30 to TRBJ2-7; D may be TRBD2 (5 bases). CDR1 GTSNPN and CDR2 SVGIG come from the germline V gene (reference sequence). The CDR3 has 11 residues. V lost 7 bases and J 5 bases, leaving 12 bases between the germline ends. The CDR3 loop reads CASGLPHEQYF. CDR3 DNA: TGTGCCTCGGGATTACCCCACGAGCAGTACTTC.

The chain uses TRBV28 and TRBJ1-4; D gene uncertain. Germline V gene data show CDR1 as MDHEN and CDR2 as SYDVKM. CDR3 length equals 15 residues. V lost 4 bases, J lost 4 bases, and 13 bases lay in between. The CDR3 reads CASSSTVSYNEKLFF. CDR3 DNA: TGTGCCAGCAGTTCAACAGTCAGCTATAATGAAAAACTGTTTTTT.

This chain uses TRBV5-6 with TRBJ1-5; D not resolved. The germline gives CDR1 SGHDT, CDR2 YYEEEE. The length of the CDR3 is 15 residues. V lost 0 bases, J lost 0 bases, and 7 bases lay in between. The CDR3 protein is CASSLGGYSNQPQHF. The CDR3 DNA sequence: TGTGCCAGCAGCTTGGGCGGTTATAGCAATCAGCCCCAGCATTTT.

The V gene is TRBV9, the J gene TRBJ2-1; D might be TRBD2 (6 bases). Trimming cost V 1 base and J 7 bases, with 18 bases left between them. Germline CDR1 and CDR2: SGDLS and YYNGEE. There are 16 residues in the CDR3. The CDR3 DNA is TGTGCCAGCAGCGTAACCACTAGCATCTCCGGGAATGAGCAGTTCTTC. It is translated as CASSVTTSISGNEQFF. The entire variable domain, with the rest obtained from reference TRBV9 and TRBJ2-1, is as follows: DSGVTQTPKHLITATGQRVTLRCSPRSGDLSVYWYQQSLDQGLQFLIQYYNGEERAKGNILERFSAQQFPDLHSELNLSSLELGDSALYFCASSVTTSISGNEQFFGPGTRLTVL.

This chain joins TRBV30 and TRBJ2-1; D is ambiguous. The germline CDR1 and CDR2 sequences are GTSNPN and SVGIG (reference sequence). V gave up 0 bases and J gave up 3 bases, with 12 bases separating them. The CDR3 is 15 residues long. Here the CDR3 DNA reads TGTGCCTGGAGTGTACTATGGGCCGTCTACAATGAGCAGTTCTTC. It is translated as CAWSVLWAVYNEQFF.

The chain employs TRBV2 and TRBJ2-7; D might be TRBD1 or TRBD2, each matching 5 bases. V dropped 7 bases and J dropped 7 bases, with 8 bases sitting between them. This CDR3 region has 10 residues. CDR1 is SNHLY, CDR2 FYNNEI, per germline. CDR3: CASIGGEQYF. CDR3 DNA: TGTGCCAGCATTGGGGGAGAGCAGTACTTC.

The CDR3 bases are TGTGCCAGTAGTATCAGCGGCCGCACAGATACGCAGTATTTT. This encodes CASSISGRTDTQYF. The V call is TRBV19, the J call TRBJ2-3; weak D call: TRBD2 (5 bases). The CDR3 runs to 14 residues. V was cut by 3 bases and J by 1 base, with 8 bases left in between. CDR1 and CDR2 from the germline V gene are LNHDA and SQIVND (reference sequence).

The V and J genes are TRBV7-2 and TRBJ2-5, with 14 bases fitting TRBD2. The CDR3 is 17 amino acids. Germline V gene data show CDR1 as SGHTA and CDR2 as FQGNSA. V gave up 0 bases and J gave up 5 bases; unmatched junction bases: 5. This CDR3 is CASSLAGTSGSFETQYF. The CDR3 region has the DNA TGTGCCAGCAGCTTAGCGGGGACTAGCGGGAGTTTTGAGACCCAGTACTTC. Together with reference TRBV7-2 and TRBJ2-5, the CDR3 gives the full variable domain: GAGVSQSPSNKVTEKGKDVELRCDPISGHTALYWYRQSLGQGLEFLIYFQGNSAPDKSGLPSDRFSAERTGGSVSTLTIQRTQQEDSAVYLCASSLAGTSGSFETQYFGPGTRLLVL.

This clone was detected a few times. The chain couples TRBV20-1 to TRBJ2-7; D might be TRBD2 (5 bases). V gave up 6 bases and J gave up 7 bases, with 13 bases separating them. CDR3 length: 11 amino acids. From germline, CDR1 is DFQATT and CDR2 SNEGSKA (reference sequence). CDR3 DNA: TGCAGTGCCACTTTAACGGGGGAGCAGTACTTC. It is translated as CSATLTGEQYF.

The V call is TRBV29-1, the J call TRBJ2-5, with 9 bases aligning to TRBD2. Germline CDR1 reads SQVTM; CDR2 reads ANQGSEA. V gave up 0 bases and J gave up 4 bases; unmatched junction bases: 3. This CDR3 spans 14 amino acids. As DNA, the CDR3 is TGCAGCGTTGAAGATAAGACTAGCGGAGAGACCCAGTACTTC. It encodes CSVEDKTSGETQYF. The variable domain in full, with the rest retrieved from reference TRBV29-1 and TRBJ2-5, is SAVISQKPSRDICQRGTSLTIQCQVDSQVTMMFWYRQQPGQSLTLIATANQGSEATYESGFVIDKFPISRPNLTFSTLTVSNMSPEDSSIYLCSVEDKTSGETQYFGPGTRLLVL.